One sample yielded the 16 T cell receptor beta chains listed below, sequenced in a study of blood T cell repertoires in COVID-19. Assay used: immunoSEQ multiplex PCR; TCRdb lists only in-frame clones, some missing. This sample yields over 250,000 clones, of which 80% to 90% are seen a single time; under 2.5% belongs to the top ten. Sequencing was done on a sample of PBMCs or T cells enriched from blood (not recorded which). The origin of the receptors is a young woman who had recovered from COVID-19.

The chain couples TRBV18 to TRBJ1-1; D possibly corresponds to TRBD1 (5 bases). V was trimmed by 6 bases and J by 4 bases, leaving 15 bases between them. Per the germline V gene, CDR1 is KGHSH and CDR2 is LQKENI. The CDR3 extends over 14 amino acids. The CDR3 protein is CASSIDRGRTEAFF. In nucleotides, the CDR3 is TGTGCCAGCTCGATTGACAGAGGTCGCACTGAAGCTTTCTTT.

The gene calls are TRBV19 and TRBJ1-4, with 9 bases fitting TRBD1. V dropped 5 bases and J dropped 10; count of bases not matched to a gene: 11. Germline V lookup: CDR1 LNHDA, CDR2 SQIVND (reference sequence). The CDR3 runs 15 residues. CDR3: CASSVTGGRGAKLFF. The DNA for the CDR3 is TGTGCCAGTAGTGTCACAGGGGGCAGGGGTGCAAAACTGTTTTTT.

The V and J genes are TRBV24-1 and TRBJ2-2; D is perhaps TRBD2 (5 bases). In germline, CDR1 is KGHDR, CDR2 SFDVKD. V was pared by 5 bases and J by 1 base, with 13 bases between. This CDR3 is 16 amino acids long. In DNA, the CDR3 is TGTGCCACCAGTGGAGGCGGGTCCGGGAACACCGGGGAGCTGTTTTTT. It translates to CATSGGGSGNTGELFF.

The V gene is TRBV11-2, the J gene TRBJ1-2; D remains ambiguous. The V end was cut by 3 bases, the J end by 2 bases, with 10 bases between. Germline V CDR1 and CDR2: SGHAT, FQNNGV. The length of the CDR3 is 14 residues. CDR3 in amino acids: CASSFMRANYGYTF. The CDR3 bases are TGTGCCAGCAGCTTCATGCGGGCCAACTATGGCTACACCTTC.

The J gene is TRBJ1-2, the V gene TRBV29-1; TRBD1 agrees at 9 bases. The CDR3 is 12 amino acids. With V trimmed by 8 bases and J by 3 bases, 4 bases remained unmatched. Germline V CDR1 and CDR2: SQVTM, ANQGSEA. The CDR3 DNA follows: TGCAGCTCCTGGACAGGGGACTATGGCTACACCTTC. Amino acid sequence: CSSWTGDYGYTF.

The V and J genes are TRBV7-9 and TRBJ1-2, with D possibly being TRBD1 (6 bases). Trimming left V 4 bases short and J 6 bases short, with 12 bases between. This CDR3 comprises 13 residues. CDR1 and CDR2 from the germline V gene are SEHNR and FQNEAQ (reference sequence). The chain's CDR3 is CASSYQGFNGYTF. The CDR3 bases are TGTGCCAGCAGCTACCAGGGGTTCAATGGCTACACCTTC.

The rearrangement links TRBV4-1 to TRBJ2-5; D gene uncertain. Germline V gene sequence: CDR1 MGHRA, CDR2 YSYEKL. Trimming shortened V by 1 base and J by 4 bases, and 10 bases separated the two germline ends. The CDR3 is 14 amino acids. CDR3 loop: CASSQGLEPETQYF. Written as DNA, the CDR3 is TGCGCCAGCAGCCAAGGACTGGAACCAGAGACCCAGTACTTC.

The V call is TRBV9, the J call TRBJ1-1; no firm D call. Trimming took off 3 bases at V and 2 bases at J, with 5 bases between the two ends. Germline V gene data show CDR1 as SGDLS and CDR2 as YYNGEE. This CDR3 contains 12 residues. CDR3 residues: CASSGANTEAFF. For the CDR3, the DNA is TGTGCCAGCAGCGGGGCCAACACTGAAGCTTTCTTT.

The rearrangement links TRBV7-9 to TRBJ1-1, with D uncertain. With 4 bases removed from V and 8 bases from J, the gap between germline ends came to 8 bases. Germline V gene data show CDR1 as SEHNR and CDR2 as FQNEAQ (reference sequence). This CDR3 spans 11 amino acids. The CDR3: CASSSTSEAFF. The CDR3 DNA reads as TGTGCCAGCAGCTCCACTTCCGAAGCTTTCTTT.

This sequence joins TRBV29-1 and TRBJ1-2; D not resolved. Germline V lookup: CDR1 SQVTM, CDR2 ANQGSEA. This CDR3 has 14 residues. The V end lost 7 bases, the J end lost 2 bases, and 17 bases lay between the germline ends. In nucleotides, the CDR3 is TGCAGCGCCGCAGCGTCAGCCGAGAACTATGGCTACACCTTC. Its protein product is CSAAASAENYGYTF.

The chain couples TRBV9 to TRBJ2-3; 12 nucleotides agree with TRBD2. The CDR3 runs 17 residues. V was pared by 0 bases and J by 5 bases, with 7 bases of the junction left unmatched. The germline CDR1 and CDR2 sequences are SGDLS and YYNGEE. CDR3: CASSVATSGGSRDTQYF. Here the CDR3 DNA reads TGTGCCAGCAGCGTAGCTACTAGCGGGGGGAGTCGAGATACGCAGTATTTT. The complete variable domain, with remaining parts taken from reference TRBV9 and TRBJ2-3, reads DSGVTQTPKHLITATGQRVTLRCSPRSGDLSVYWYQQSLDQGLQFLIQYYNGEERAKGNILERFSAQQFPDLHSELNLSSLELGDSALYFCASSVATSGGSRDTQYFGPGTRLTVL.

The chain has TRBV6-5 and TRBJ2-1; D is unclear. V lost 7 bases to trimming and J lost 6 bases, with 10 bases between them. From germline, CDR1 is MNHEY and CDR2 SVGAGI. The CDR3 sequence is 12 residues long. CDR3 sequence reads: CASMPDLNEQFF. In DNA form, the CDR3 reads TGTGCCAGCATGCCAGATCTCAATGAGCAGTTCTTC.

The V gene is TRBV5-1, the J gene TRBJ2-7; 8 nucleotides agree with TRBD1. Germline V gene data show CDR1 as SGHRS and CDR2 as YFSETQ. The junction had 9 bases not matched to a gene; V was cut back by 8 bases and J by 2 bases. The CDR3 has 14 amino acids. The CDR3, as DNA: TGCGCCAGTCGTCGACAGGGGAAAACCTACGAGCAGTACTTC. It is translated as CASRRQGKTYEQYF.

CDR3 sequence reads: CAIKQERGAYNEQFF. As DNA, the CDR3 is TGTGCCATCAAGCAGGAGCGGGGGGCGTATAATGAGCAGTTCTTC. This chain connects TRBV10-3 to TRBJ2-1, with 9 nucleotides matching TRBD2. Germline CDR1 and CDR2: ENHRY and SYGVKD. This CDR3 has 15 residues. V lost 7 bases and J lost 7; bases outside the gene matches: 11.

This chain links TRBV7-3 with TRBJ1-1; TRBD1 agrees at 7 bases. The CDR3 consists of 16 residues. V was clipped by 5 bases and J by 0 bases; unmatched bases: 9. Germline V CDR1 and CDR2: SGHTA, FQGTGA. CDR3 coding DNA: TGTGCCAGCAGCCCCAACGCAGGGACAGTGAACACTGAAGCTTTCTTT. This encodes CASSPNAGTVNTEAFF.

The chain has TRBV4-1 and TRBJ1-1, with TRBD1 matching over 9 bases. The junction had 8 bases not matched to a gene; V was cut back by 2 bases and J by 1 base. This CDR3 spans 17 amino acids. Germline-derived CDR1 and CDR2 are MGHRA and YSYEKL. In DNA, the CDR3 is TGCGCCAGCAGCCAACTACTACAGGGGGCGCGGAACACTGAAGCTTTCTTT. Its translation: CASSQLLQGARNTEAFF.